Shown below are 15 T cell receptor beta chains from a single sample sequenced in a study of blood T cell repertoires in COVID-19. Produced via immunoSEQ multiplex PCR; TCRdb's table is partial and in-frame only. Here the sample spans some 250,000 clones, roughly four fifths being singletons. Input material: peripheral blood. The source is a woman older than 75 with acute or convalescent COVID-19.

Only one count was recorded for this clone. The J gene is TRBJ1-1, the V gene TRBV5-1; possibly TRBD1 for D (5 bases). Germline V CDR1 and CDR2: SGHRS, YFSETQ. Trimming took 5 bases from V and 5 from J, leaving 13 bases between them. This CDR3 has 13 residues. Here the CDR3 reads CASSSQGGTEAFF. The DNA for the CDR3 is TGCGCCAGCAGTAGCCAGGGTGGTACTGAAGCTTTCTTT.

This chain's CDR3 is CASRLAGGANEQFF. As DNA, the CDR3 is TGTGCCAGCAGACTAGCGGGAGGGGCCAATGAGCAGTTCTTC. This chain uses TRBV2 with TRBJ2-1, with TRBD2 matching over 13 bases. V shed 6 bases and J 6 bases; nucleotides not matched to a gene: 2. This CDR3 has 14 residues. CDR1 is SNHLY and CDR2 is FYNNEI in the germline V gene.

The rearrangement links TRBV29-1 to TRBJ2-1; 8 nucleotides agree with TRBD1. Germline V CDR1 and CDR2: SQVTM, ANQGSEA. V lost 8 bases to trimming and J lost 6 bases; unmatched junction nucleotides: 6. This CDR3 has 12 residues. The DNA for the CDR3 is TGCAGCTCAGGAACAGGGGGCAATGAGCAGTTCTTC. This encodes CSSGTGGNEQFF.

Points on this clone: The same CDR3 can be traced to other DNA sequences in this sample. The CDR3 spells CSVDRGRTGELFF. The CDR3 DNA follows: TGCAGCGTCGACAGGGGGAGGACCGGGGAGCTGTTTTTT. The chain is built from TRBV29-1 and TRBJ2-2, with 9 bases aligning to TRBD1. The germline gives CDR1 SQVTM, CDR2 ANQGSEA. Trimming took 6 bases from V and 5 from J; bases not matched to a gene: 4. CDR3 length equals 13 residues.

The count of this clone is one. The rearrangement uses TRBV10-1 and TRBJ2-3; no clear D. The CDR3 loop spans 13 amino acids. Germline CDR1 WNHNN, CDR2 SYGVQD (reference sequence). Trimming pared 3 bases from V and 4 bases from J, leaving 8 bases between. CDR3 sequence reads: CASSDQVADTQYF. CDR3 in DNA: TGCGCCAGCAGTGACCAGGTGGCAGATACGCAGTATTTT.

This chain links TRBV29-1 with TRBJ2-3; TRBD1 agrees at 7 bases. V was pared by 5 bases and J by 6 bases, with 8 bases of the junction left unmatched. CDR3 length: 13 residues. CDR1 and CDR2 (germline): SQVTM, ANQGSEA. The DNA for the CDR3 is TGCAGCGTTAAGAAGACAGGGTACGATACGCAGTATTTT. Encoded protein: CSVKKTGYDTQYF.

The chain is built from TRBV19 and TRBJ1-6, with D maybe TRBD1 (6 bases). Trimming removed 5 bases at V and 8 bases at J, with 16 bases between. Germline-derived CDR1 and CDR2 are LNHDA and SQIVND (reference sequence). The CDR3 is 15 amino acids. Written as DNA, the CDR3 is TGTGCCAGTAGTCCATACAGGGTTCGCCATTCACCCCTCCACTTT. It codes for CASSPYRVRHSPLHF.

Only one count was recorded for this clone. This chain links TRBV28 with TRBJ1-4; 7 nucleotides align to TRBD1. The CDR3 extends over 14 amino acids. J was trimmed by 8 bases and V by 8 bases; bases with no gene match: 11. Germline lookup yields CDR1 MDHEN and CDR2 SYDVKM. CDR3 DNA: TGTGCCAGCTTGATGACAGGGACTCGGGAAAAACTGTTTTTT. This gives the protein CASLMTGTREKLFF.

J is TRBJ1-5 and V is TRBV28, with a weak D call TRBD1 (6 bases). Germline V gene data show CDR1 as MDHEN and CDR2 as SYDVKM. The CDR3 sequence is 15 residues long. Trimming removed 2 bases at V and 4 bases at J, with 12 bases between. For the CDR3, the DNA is TGTGCCAGCAGTTTAGCGGCAGGGGTAAATCAGCCCCAGCATTTT. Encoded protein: CASSLAAGVNQPQHF. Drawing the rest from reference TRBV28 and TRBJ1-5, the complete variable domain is DVKVTQSSRYLVKRTGEKVFLECVQDMDHENMFWYRQDPGLGLRLIYFSYDVKMKEKGDIPEGYSVSREKKERFSLILESASTNQTSMYLCASSLAAGVNQPQHFGDGTRLSIL.

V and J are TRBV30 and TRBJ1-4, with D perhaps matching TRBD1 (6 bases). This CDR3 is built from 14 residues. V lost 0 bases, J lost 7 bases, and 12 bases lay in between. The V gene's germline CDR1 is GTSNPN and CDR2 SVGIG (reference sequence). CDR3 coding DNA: TGTGCCTGGAGTGTAGGAACAGGGATTGAAAAACTGTTTTTT. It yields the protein CAWSVGTGIEKLFF.

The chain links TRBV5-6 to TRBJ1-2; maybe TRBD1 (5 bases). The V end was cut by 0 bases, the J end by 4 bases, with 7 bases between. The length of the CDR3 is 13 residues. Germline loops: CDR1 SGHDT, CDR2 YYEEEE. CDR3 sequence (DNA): TGTGCCAGCAGCTTGGAACAGGTCTATGGCTACACCTTC. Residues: CASSLEQVYGYTF.

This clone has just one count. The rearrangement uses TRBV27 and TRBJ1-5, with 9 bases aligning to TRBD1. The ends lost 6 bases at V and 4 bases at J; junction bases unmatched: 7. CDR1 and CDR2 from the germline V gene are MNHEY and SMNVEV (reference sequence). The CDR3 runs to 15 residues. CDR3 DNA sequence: TGTGCCAGCAGCCCGGGACAGGGACCAAATCAGCCCCAGCATTTT. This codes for CASSPGQGPNQPQHF.

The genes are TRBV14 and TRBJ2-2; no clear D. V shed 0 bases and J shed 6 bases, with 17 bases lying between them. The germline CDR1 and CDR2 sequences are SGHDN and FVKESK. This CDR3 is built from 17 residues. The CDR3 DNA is TGTGCCAGCAGCCAAGAGGAGACTTTAATGTGGTCCGGGGAGCTGTTTTTT. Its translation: CASSQEETLMWSGELFF.

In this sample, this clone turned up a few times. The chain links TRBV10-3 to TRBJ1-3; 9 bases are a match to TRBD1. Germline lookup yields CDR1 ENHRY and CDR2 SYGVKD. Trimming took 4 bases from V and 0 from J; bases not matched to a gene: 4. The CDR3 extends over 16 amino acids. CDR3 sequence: CAISAGTGSSGNTIYF. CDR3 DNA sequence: TGTGCCATCAGTGCTGGGACAGGGAGCTCTGGAAACACCATATATTTT.

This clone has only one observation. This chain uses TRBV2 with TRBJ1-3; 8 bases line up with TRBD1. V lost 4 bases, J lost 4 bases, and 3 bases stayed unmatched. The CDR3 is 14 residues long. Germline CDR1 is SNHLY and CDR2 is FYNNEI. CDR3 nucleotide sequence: TGTGCCAGCAGTGCGACAGGGGCGGGAAACACCATATATTTT. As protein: CASSATGAGNTIYF.